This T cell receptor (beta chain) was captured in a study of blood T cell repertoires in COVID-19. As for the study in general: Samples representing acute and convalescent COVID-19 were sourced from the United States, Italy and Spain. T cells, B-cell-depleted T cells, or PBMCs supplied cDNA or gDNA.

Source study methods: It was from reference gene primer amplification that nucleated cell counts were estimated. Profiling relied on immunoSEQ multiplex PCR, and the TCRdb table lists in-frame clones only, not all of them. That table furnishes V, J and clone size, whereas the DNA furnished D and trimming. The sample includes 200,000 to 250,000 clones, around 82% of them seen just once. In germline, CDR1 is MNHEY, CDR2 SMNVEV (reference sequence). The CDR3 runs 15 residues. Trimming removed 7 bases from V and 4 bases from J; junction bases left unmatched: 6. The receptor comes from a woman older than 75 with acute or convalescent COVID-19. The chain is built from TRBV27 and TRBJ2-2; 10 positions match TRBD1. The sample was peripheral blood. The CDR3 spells CASKPGTGATGELFF. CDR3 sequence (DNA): TGTGCCAGCAAGCCCGGGACAGGGGCCACCGGGGAGCTGTTTTTT.